These 6 T cell receptor beta chains were all obtained from the same sample, sequenced in a study of T cell repertoires in cytomegalovirus infection. Which antigens these TCRs recognize remains unknown. MiXCR was run by TCRdb on the reads, yielding one entry per CDR3 protein. This table holds tens of thousands of distinct CDR3 sequences, roughly 20% found once. Sequencing was performed on PBMCs, sequenced either directly or after in vitro stimulation (not recorded which). Receptors were obtained from a human donor in good health (CMV status not recorded). Some clones in this sample may be carry-over from other donors' samples.

This clonotype was found many times. This chain links TRBV7-8 with TRBJ2-3; TRBD1 matches 8 bases. The CDR3 is 16 residues long. After removal of 4 bases from V and 4 bases from J, the junction contained 10 bases not matched to a gene. Looked up from germline, CDR1 is SGHVS and CDR2 is FQNEAQ. CDR3 sequence: CASSSRTGRPADTQYF. CDR3 nucleotides: TGTGCCAGCAGCTCCCGGACAGGGAGGCCGGCAGATACGCAGTATTTT.

Of note for this clonotype: Germline is not matched at one junction end, which may reflect a read error. The chain employs TRBV5-5 and TRBJ2-7, with TRBD2 matching over 11 bases. The CDR3 covers 13 residues. Germline V gene data show CDR1 as SGHKS and CDR2 as YYEKEE (reference sequence). This chain's CDR3 is CASSRTSGPLPRF. CDR3 coding DNA: TGTGCCAGCAGTCGGACTAGCGGGCCCCTCCCCCGCTTC.

This clonotype is large in the sample. The gene calls are TRBV7-6 and TRBJ2-1; D perhaps matches TRBD2 (6 bases). The CDR3 has 19 residues. From germline, CDR1 is SGHVS and CDR2 FNYEAQ. V was shortened by 5 bases and J by 0 bases, with 23 bases between the two germline ends. In DNA form, the CDR3 reads TGTGCCAGCAGCGGGTATCTGGCGGGGTCAGCGCGCTCCTACAATGAGCAGTTCTTC. Translating gives CASSGYLAGSARSYNEQFF.

In its sample, this clonotype was seen a few times. The rearrangement joins TRBV28 to TRBJ1-1, with D possibly being TRBD1 (6 bases). Trimming removed 2 bases from V and 9 bases from J, with 25 bases in between. The CDR3 loop spans 17 amino acids. Per germline, CDR1 MDHEN and CDR2 SYDVKM. CDR3 DNA sequence: TGTGCCAGCAGTTTAGCCCCTTCACTCAATACCGGGACACAAGCTTTCTTT. This translates into CASSLAPSLNTGTQAFF.

The rearrangement joins TRBV27 to TRBJ2-3, with D possibly matching TRBD1 (6 bases). Germline CDR1 MNHEY, CDR2 SMNVEV (reference sequence). This CDR3 comprises 15 residues. Trimming took 8 bases from V and 0 from J, leaving 15 bases between them. CDR3 in amino acids: CASRPGTTSTDTQYF. DNA for the CDR3: TGTGCCAGCCGACCCGGGACAACAAGCACAGATACGCAGTATTTT.

J is TRBJ2-3 and V is TRBV6-2 or TRBV6-3, with D possibly TRBD1 on 6 matching bases. The CDR3 runs 15 residues. V lost 5 bases and J 2 bases, leaving 14 bases between the germline ends. Germline CDR1 is MNHEY and CDR2 is SVGEGT. The DNA of the CDR3 is TGTGCCAGCAGTAAAGGTGGGGGCCCCACAGATACGCAGTATTTT. The encoded protein is CASSKGGGPTDTQYF.